The T cell receptor beta chain described here comes from a study of blood T cells in healthy people across ages. V shed 3 bases and J 11 bases; nucleotides not matched to a gene: 16. Germline V gene data show CDR1 as MNHEY and CDR2 as SVGEGT. The CDR3 has 16 residues. Then a second PCR, running about 6 to 11 cycles, was carried out with a sample-barcoded 5' primer and a J-beta primer mix. Every individual sample yielded 2.5 million or more paired-end reads (each containing CDR3). TCRdb re-called the 5' RACE reads through MiXCR, storing one row per CDR3 protein. The sample lists about 730,000 distinct CDR3 sequences; roughly 44% were seen once.

This TCR was recovered from a woman aged 55-70 years in good health. The rearrangement uses TRBV6-2 or TRBV6-3 and TRBJ2-5; 9 nucleotides align to TRBD2. Sequenced input: blood. The CDR3 DNA reads as TGTGCCAGCAGTTATACGGCGGGAGGGCCGGTTATTGAGCAGTACTTC. Translating gives CASSYTAGGPVIEQYF.